This TCR beta chain was found in a study of blood T cells in healthy people across ages. There are 16 residues in the CDR3. V dropped 1 base and J dropped 13 bases, with 23 bases sitting between them. Germline V gene lookup returns CDR1 LGHNA and CDR2 YSLEER. The use of a sample-barcoded 5' primer and a J-beta primer mix characterized a second PCR of roughly 6 to 12 cycles. TCRdb ran MiXCR on the 5' RACE reads and lists one entry per CDR3 protein. The table includes fewer than 2,000,000 distinct CDR3 sequences, 35% to 50% detected once. The chain recombines TRBV4-3 with TRBJ2-4; D unclear. Sequenced material: blood. This receptor was obtained from a human donor in good health. The CDR3 DNA sequence: TGCGCCAGCAGCCAAGTTGGCGACGGCTCCTACAATGAGCAGTACTTC. It encodes CASSQVGDGSYNEQYF.